This T cell receptor (beta chain) was captured by sequencing in a study of monozygotic twins with inflammatory bowel disease. This CDR3 contains 13 residues. The germline V gene has CDR1 MNHEY and CDR2 SMNVEV (reference sequence). Regarding the study as a whole: Among IBD patients, TCRbeta diversity (inverse Simpson) was lower than in healthy co-twins.

UMIs containing a 6-nucleotide sample barcode were added via template switching. Each CDR3 protein gets one entry in TCRdb, which reprocessed the 5' RACE reads and gives no DNA. The data show approximately 420,000 distinct CDR3 sequences, and the top ten clones hold approximately 2.3%. Notes on this clonotype: Its specificity is not known.

The V and J genes are TRBV27 and TRBJ1-2; TCRdb indicates TRBD1, and absent DNA this call remains unverified. The material sequenced was blood. The receptor was derived from a human donor with ulcerative colitis or Crohn's disease, or a healthy co-twin of an affected twin (not recorded which). The chain's CDR3 is CASSLTWGHGYTF.